These 20 T cell receptor beta chains originate from one sample sequenced in a study of blood T cell repertoires in COVID-19. Repertoires were generated with immunoSEQ multiplex PCR, while TCRdb's copy carries only in-frame clones and drops some. This sample has roughly 80,000 clones, with approximately 88% found just once. Sequenced material: peripheral blood. The receptors come from a woman older than 75 with acute or convalescent COVID-19.

This clone occurred once. The chain couples TRBV9 to TRBJ2-1; 9 bases fit TRBD2. The J segment lost 5 bases and the V segment lost 0 bases, leaving 12 bases of the junction unmatched. The germline V gene has CDR1 SGDLS and CDR2 YYNGEE. This CDR3 spans 18 amino acids. The CDR3 nucleotides read TGTGCCAGCAGCGTAGCTGGCGGGGGGGCCAGAAGGGACAATGAGCAGTTCTTC. This gives the protein CASSVAGGGARRDNEQFF.

The V gene is TRBV29-1, the J gene TRBJ2-3; D perhaps matches TRBD2 (6 bases). The V end lost 6 bases, the J end lost 2 bases, and 12 bases lay between the germline ends. The CDR3 is 13 amino acids. Germline V gene sequence: CDR1 SQVTM, CDR2 ANQGSEA. In nucleotides, the CDR3 is TGCAGCGTGGGGGAGGACCTCACAGATACGCAGTATTTT. Translated, it gives CSVGEDLTDTQYF.

This clone has a handful of counts. This chain links TRBV5-5 with TRBJ1-5, with D possibly matching TRBD1 (5 bases). There are 16 residues in the CDR3. Per germline, CDR1 SGHKS and CDR2 YYEKEE (reference sequence). Trimming shortened V by 1 base and J by 0 bases, and 11 bases separated the two germline ends. CDR3 amino acids: CASSLMTVNSNQPQHF. Written as DNA, the CDR3 is TGTGCCAGCAGCTTGATGACAGTTAATAGCAATCAGCCCCAGCATTTT.

V and J are TRBV7-2 and TRBJ2-3; no firm D call. The V end was cut by 5 bases, the J end by 6 bases, with 9 bases between. Germline CDR1 SGHTA, CDR2 FQGNSA. CDR3 size: 12 residues. The CDR3 nucleotides are TGTGCCAGCAGCACGACCGGGGATACGCAGTATTTT. Translation gives CASSTTGDTQYF.

The gene calls are TRBV24-1 and TRBJ2-1, with TRBD2 as a possible D gene (5 bases). V lost 4 bases and J lost 7, with 13 bases in between. Germline V gene lookup returns CDR1 KGHDR and CDR2 SFDVKD. This CDR3 has 14 amino acids. CDR3: CATSDPGVANEQFF. DNA of the CDR3: TGTGCCACCAGTGACCCCGGGGTAGCTAATGAGCAGTTCTTC.

CDR3 coding DNA: TGTGCCAGCAGTTCCACCCAGGGGGCGTCTGGAAACACCATATATTTT. Its translation: CASSSTQGASGNTIYF. The chain carries TRBV6-5 and TRBJ1-3; 8 nucleotides align to TRBD1. J lost 1 base, V lost 4 bases, and 6 bases had no gene match. Germline V gives CDR1 MNHEY, CDR2 SVGAGI. CDR3 size: 16 residues.

Only a few counts were recorded for this clone. The J gene is TRBJ1-1, the V gene TRBV18, with a weak D call TRBD1 (5 bases). Trimming pared 0 bases from V and 0 bases from J, leaving 11 bases between. Per the germline V gene, CDR1 is KGHSH and CDR2 is LQKENI. CDR3 length equals 16 residues. The CDR3 DNA reads as TGTGCCAGCTCACCACCAGTGACAGCTGTGAACACTGAAGCTTTCTTT. It yields the protein CASSPPVTAVNTEAFF.

V gene TRBV5-1 combines with J gene TRBJ2-4; 11 bases fit TRBD2. Trimming took 0 bases from V and 2 from J; bases not matched to a gene: 1. CDR1 and CDR2 from the germline V gene are SGHRS and YFSETQ. There are 16 residues in the CDR3. CDR3 protein: CASSLGLAGSKNIQYF. CDR3 DNA sequence: TGCGCCAGCAGCTTGGGACTAGCGGGATCCAAAAACATTCAGTACTTC.

This clone has a handful of counts. V and J are TRBV7-8 and TRBJ2-1; a weak D match, TRBD2 (6 bases). The CDR3 runs to 15 residues. Germline-derived CDR1 and CDR2 are SGHVS and FQNEAQ. Trimming removed 3 bases from V and 4 bases from J, with 13 bases in between. CDR3 nucleotides: TGTGCCAGCAGCTTGGGTAGCGGAACTTACAATGAGCAGTTCTTC. Translating it yields CASSLGSGTYNEQFF.

The chain is built from TRBV7-8 and TRBJ2-7; 7 bases are shared with TRBD2. Trimming removed 5 bases from V and 0 bases from J; junction bases left unmatched: 10. The CDR3 loop spans 16 amino acids. Germline V gene data show CDR1 as SGHVS and CDR2 as FQNEAQ. The CDR3 spells CASSLMGGSGSYEQYF. CDR3 DNA: TGTGCCAGCAGCCTTATGGGGGGGTCGGGCTCCTACGAGCAGTACTTC.

The chain carries TRBV29-1 and TRBJ2-5, with D possibly matching TRBD1 (5 bases). The CDR3 contains 13 residues. V was pared by 1 base and J by 6 bases, with 12 bases between. The germline gives CDR1 SQVTM, CDR2 ANQGSEA. The CDR3 spells CSVEARSGKTQYF. CDR3 nucleotides: TGCAGCGTTGAAGCAAGGTCAGGGAAGACCCAGTACTTC.

The chain recombines TRBV18 with TRBJ2-7; tentative D call: TRBD2 (6 bases). Deletions cut 3 bases from V and 0 bases from J, with 18 bases between. The CDR3 contains 17 residues. Germline V gene lookup returns CDR1 KGHSH and CDR2 LQKENI. The CDR3: CASSPNARGMSSYEQYF. CDR3 in DNA: TGTGCCAGCTCACCCAATGCGCGGGGTATGAGCTCCTACGAGCAGTACTTC.

In nucleotides, the CDR3 is TGTGCCAGCAGCCGGCAGACAGGGGAAAACCTCTATGGCTACACCTTC. Protein product: CASSRQTGENLYGYTF. V and J are TRBV9 and TRBJ1-2; TRBD1 matches at 8 bases. The V gene end was trimmed by 4 bases and the J gene end by 4 bases; junction bases not matched to a gene: 12. Germline CDR1 SGDLS, CDR2 YYNGEE. This CDR3 has 16 residues. Combining the CDR3 with reference TRBV9 and TRBJ1-2 gives the whole variable domain DSGVTQTPKHLITATGQRVTLRCSPRSGDLSVYWYQQSLDQGLQFLIQYYNGEERAKGNILERFSAQQFPDLHSELNLSSLELGDSALYFCASSRQTGENLYGYTFGSGTRLTVV.

The rearrangement links TRBV2 to TRBJ1-6, with 11 bases lining up with TRBD1. This CDR3 has 15 residues. Germline V gene data show CDR1 as SNHLY and CDR2 as FYNNEI. V shed 5 bases and J 7 bases; nucleotides not matched to a gene: 4. CDR3 loop: CASSRGDRGNSPLHF. In DNA form, the CDR3 reads TGTGCCAGCAGTCGAGGGGACAGGGGGAATTCACCCCTCCACTTT.

This clone was seen only a few times. The chain uses TRBV19 and TRBJ1-1; D might be TRBD1 (6 bases). With 3 bases removed from V and 6 bases from J, the gap between germline ends came to 17 bases. The germline CDR1 and CDR2 sequences are LNHDA and SQIVND (reference sequence). This CDR3 has 15 amino acids. DNA of the CDR3: TGTGCCAGTAGTATCCGAAGTACAGGGTTCCCTGAAGCTTTCTTT. It translates to CASSIRSTGFPEAFF.

The chain has TRBV27 and TRBJ1-3; no firm D call. The CDR3 has 13 amino acids. Trimming took off 3 bases at V and 8 bases at J, with 11 bases between the two ends. CDR1 MNHEY and CDR2 SMNVEV come from the germline V gene (reference sequence). CDR3 amino acids: CASSFYGGDTIYF. Here the CDR3 DNA reads TGTGCCAGCAGTTTTTACGGCGGAGACACCATATATTTT.

The chain has TRBV2 and TRBJ2-6, with no clear D. Germline CDR1 and CDR2: SNHLY and FYNNEI. Between the trimmed V and J ends, which lost 7 bases and 0 bases, there was a span of 4 bases. The length of the CDR3 is 13 residues. As DNA, the CDR3 is TGTGCCAGCACCAGCTCTGGGGCCAACGTCCTGACTTTC. Its protein is CASTSSGANVLTF.

This chain connects TRBV6-5 to TRBJ1-1, with D maybe TRBD1 (5 bases). Between the trimmed V and J ends, which lost 0 bases and 2 bases, there was a span of 10 bases. This CDR3 is 15 amino acids long. Germline V gene data show CDR1 as MNHEY and CDR2 as SVGAGI. The CDR3 reads CASSYSSQGNTEAFF. CDR3 nucleotide sequence: TGTGCCAGCAGTTACTCGAGCCAGGGTAACACTGAAGCTTTCTTT.

The gene calls are TRBV7-2 and TRBJ1-1; D gene uncertain. The V gene's germline CDR1 is SGHTA and CDR2 FQGNSA. The CDR3 runs to 12 residues. Trimming took off 7 bases at V and 5 bases at J, with 11 bases between the two ends. CDR3 loop: CASTSGGTEAFF. Written as DNA, the CDR3 is TGTGCCAGCACTTCGGGAGGGACTGAAGCTTTCTTT.

This clone was counted a few times. V is TRBV4-1 and J is TRBJ2-1; 7 bases match TRBD2. The V gene end was trimmed by 0 bases and the J gene end by 2 bases; junction bases not matched to a gene: 4. CDR3 size: 16 residues. Germline CDR1 reads MGHRA; CDR2 reads YSYEKL. In DNA, the CDR3 is TGCGCCAGCAGCCAAGATCTTACTAGCGCCTACAATGAGCAGTTCTTC. As protein: CASSQDLTSAYNEQFF.